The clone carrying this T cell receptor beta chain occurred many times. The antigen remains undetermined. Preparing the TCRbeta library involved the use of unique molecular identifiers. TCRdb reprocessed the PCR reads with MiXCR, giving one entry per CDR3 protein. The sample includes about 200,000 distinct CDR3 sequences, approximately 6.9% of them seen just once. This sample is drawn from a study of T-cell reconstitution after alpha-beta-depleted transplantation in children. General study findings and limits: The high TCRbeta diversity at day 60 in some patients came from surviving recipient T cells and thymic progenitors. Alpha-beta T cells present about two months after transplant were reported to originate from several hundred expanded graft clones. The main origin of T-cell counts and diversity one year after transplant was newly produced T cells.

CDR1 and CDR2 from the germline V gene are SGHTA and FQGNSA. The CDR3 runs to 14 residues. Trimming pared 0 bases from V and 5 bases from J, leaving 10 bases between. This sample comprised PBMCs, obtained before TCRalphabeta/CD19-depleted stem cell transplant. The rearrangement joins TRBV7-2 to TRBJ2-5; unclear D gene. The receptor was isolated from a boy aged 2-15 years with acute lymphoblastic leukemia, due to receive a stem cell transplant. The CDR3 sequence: CASSLAAGWETQYF. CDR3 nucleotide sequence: TGTGCCAGCAGCTTAGCTGCCGGATGGGAGACCCAGTACTTC.